This T cell receptor (beta chain) was sequenced in a study of OX40 agonist ivuxolimab in advanced cancers. The wider study: Patients were infused with ivuxolimab every 2 weeks at 0.01 to 10 mg/kg. Subjects had a mean age of about 65 years, with a range of 23 to 79; 82.7% were male.

The germline V gene has CDR1 SGHDN and CDR2 FVKESK. CDR3 length: 13 amino acids. The V and J ends lost 4 bases and 0 bases respectively, with 6 bases between them. Libraries were prepared by immunoSEQ multiplex PCR; TCRdb keeps only in-frame clonotypes and omits some of them. This table has about 69,000 clones, more than 70% appearing once. The sequence was collected from an adult with an advanced solid tumor such as melanoma, head and neck, liver or kidney cancer. This chain connects TRBV14 to TRBJ1-1; no clear D. Material: CD4+ or CD8+ T cells sorted from blood, obtained in a trial of the OX40 agonist ivuxolimab. The CDR3 here is CASSPSMNTEAFF. CDR3 coding DNA: TGTGCCAGCAGCCCCAGCATGAACACTGAAGCTTTCTTT.